This entry concerns a single TCR beta chain. What it binds is unknown. The CDR3 totals 14 residues. Germline CDR1 and CDR2: MDHEN and SYDVKM. Trimming removed 8 bases at V and 1 base at J, with 12 bases between. TCRdb's table, derived via immunoSEQ multiplex PCR, lists solely in-frame clones and lacks some. Counted here are 150,000 to 200,000 clones, over 90% occurring once; the ten biggest clones make up 2.3%. This record comes from a study of T cell responses to AZD1222 COVID-19 vaccine. Findings of the study overall: Among vaccine-associated CD4 TCRs, coverage spanned spike, with dominance at 160-218 and 743-854. The number of AZD1222 recipients seropositive at baseline was only five or six. Repertoires were sampled only after the peak T cell response.

Here the sequenced sample was peripheral blood, taken on day 0 of AZD1222 vaccination. The source of this sequence is an adult in good health. This sequence joins TRBV28 and TRBJ2-4; D may be TRBD1 or TRBD2 (6 bases each). In nucleotides, the CDR3 is TGTGCCAGCGGGGGGCTTGGGGCCAAAAACATTCAGTACTTC. It translates to CASGGLGAKNIQYF.